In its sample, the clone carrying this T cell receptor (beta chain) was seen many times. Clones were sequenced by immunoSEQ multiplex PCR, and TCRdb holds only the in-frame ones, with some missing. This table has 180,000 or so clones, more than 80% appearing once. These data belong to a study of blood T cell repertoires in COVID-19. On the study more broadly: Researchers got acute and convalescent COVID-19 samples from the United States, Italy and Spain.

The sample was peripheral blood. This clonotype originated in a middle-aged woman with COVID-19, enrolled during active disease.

CDR3: CASGLLGAEDTQYF. The CDR3, as DNA: TGTGCTAGTGGTTTACTGGGGGCGGAAGATACGCAGTATTTT. The rearrangement links TRBV12-5 to TRBJ2-3, with a possible D match to TRBD1 (6 bases). The CDR3 length is 14 residues. With 3 bases removed from V and 5 bases from J, the gap between germline ends came to 12 bases. The germline V gene encodes CDR1 LGHNT and CDR2 FRNRAP.